Reported below is one TCR beta chain. The antigen is undetermined. This entry is derived from a study of cytomegalovirus exposure and HLA in healthy donors. Across the whole study: There were about 86 million unique TCRs (from HLA-typed donors) in an early data release.

The germline CDR1 and CDR2 sequences are MDHEN and SYDVKM. This CDR3 region has 13 residues. V lost 3 bases, J lost 7 bases, and 10 bases lay in between. 13 Jbeta primers and 60 Vbeta primers were used for the PCR. Sequencing used immunoSEQ multiplex PCR; TCRdb keeps in-frame clones, though not all of them. The data contain about 120,000 clones, roughly 82% of them singletons. Whole-study findings and limits: It is likely that the observed cluster of highly shared sequence variants was a sequencing artifact. Cytomegalovirus status, reportedly, was diagnosed with high specificity and sensitivity by the classifier.

Source material: PBMCs. The V gene is TRBV28, the J gene TRBJ2-1, with D perhaps matching TRBD2 (5 bases). This TCR was sampled from a woman aged 18-29 years in good health and CMV-seronegative. The CDR3 DNA is TGTGCCAGCAGTTTCGAACTAGTGAATGAGCAGTTCTTC. Protein sequence: CASSFELVNEQFF.